This TCR beta chain appears in the sequencing data of a study of identical twins. Healthy Caucasian donors formed the entire cohort. TCRdb processed the 5' RACE reads anew with MiXCR; each CDR3 protein has one entry. This sample has 430,000 or so distinct CDR3 sequences, with roughly a quarter found just once. The CDR3 totals 12 residues. The ends were cut back, 8 bases at V and 3 bases at J, with 11 bases in the middle. This clonotype has a handful of counts. This sample was shared with a second study, whose subject was T cells expressing NK-cell markers. That paper notes: The authors sequenced eight donors, of whom seven were HCMV-seropositive and one was seronegative. Restricting sorting to alpha-beta TCR T cells was achieved in several experiments by an anti-gamma-delta TCR antibody.

The source material was CD4+ T cells sorted from blood. The chain uses TRBV12-3 or TRBV12-4 and TRBJ2-7; no definite D call. The receptor was isolated from a woman aged 18-29 years in good health. The CDR3, as DNA: TGTGCCAGCGGGTCATGGGTCTACGAGCAGTACTTC. It specifies CASGSWVYEQYF.